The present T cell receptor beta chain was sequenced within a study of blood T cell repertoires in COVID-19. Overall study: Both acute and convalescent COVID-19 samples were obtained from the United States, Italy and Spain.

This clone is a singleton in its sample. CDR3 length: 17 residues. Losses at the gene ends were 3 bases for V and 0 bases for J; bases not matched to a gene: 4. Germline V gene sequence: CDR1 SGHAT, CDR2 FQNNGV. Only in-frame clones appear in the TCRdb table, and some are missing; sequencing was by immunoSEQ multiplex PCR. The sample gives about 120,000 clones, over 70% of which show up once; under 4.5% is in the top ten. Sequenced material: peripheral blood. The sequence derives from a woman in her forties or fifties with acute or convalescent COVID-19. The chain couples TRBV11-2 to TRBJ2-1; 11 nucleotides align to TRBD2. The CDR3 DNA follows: TGTGCCAGCAGCTTTTTAGCGGGGGGGAGCTCCTACAATGAGCAGTTCTTC. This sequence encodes CASSFLAGGSSYNEQFF.